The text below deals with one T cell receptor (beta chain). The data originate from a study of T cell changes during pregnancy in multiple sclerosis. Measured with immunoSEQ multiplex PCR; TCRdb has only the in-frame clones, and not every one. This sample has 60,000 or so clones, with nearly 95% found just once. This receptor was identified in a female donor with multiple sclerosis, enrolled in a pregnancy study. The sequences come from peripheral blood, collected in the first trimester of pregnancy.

Written as DNA, the CDR3 is TGTGCCGGCAACCCTAGCGGGGGTAACACTGAAGCTTTCTTT. Amino acid sequence: CAGNPSGGNTEAFF. The chain links TRBV30 to TRBJ1-1; perhaps TRBD1 as D (5 bases). The CDR3 extends over 14 amino acids. Trimming left V 8 bases short and J 2 bases short, with 18 bases between. Germline V lookup: CDR1 GTSNPN, CDR2 SVGIG (reference sequence). The whole variable domain, remainder taken from reference TRBV30 and TRBJ1-1, is SQTIHQWPATLVQPVGSPLSLECTVEGTSNPNLYWYRQAAGRGLQLLFYSVGIGQISSEVPQNLSASRPQDRQFILSSKKLLLSDSGFYLCAGNPSGGNTEAFFGQGTRLTVV.